One sample yielded the 22 T cell receptor beta chains listed below, sequenced in a study of blood T cell repertoires in COVID-19. Only in-frame clones appear in the TCRdb table, and some are missing; sequencing was by immunoSEQ multiplex PCR. This sample has 15,000 to 20,000 clones; 65% to 90% occur once, and the top ten carry about a fifth. Sequencing was performed on peripheral blood. The receptor source for this set is a man older than 75 with active COVID-19.

The V call is TRBV27, the J call TRBJ2-3; D might be TRBD2 (6 bases). Germline V gene sequence: CDR1 MNHEY, CDR2 SMNVEV (reference sequence). V lost 3 bases and J 0 bases, leaving 7 bases between the germline ends. This CDR3 has 14 amino acids. The CDR3, as DNA: TGTGCCAGCAGTTTCCGGGGGAGCACAGATACGCAGTATTTT. It is translated as CASSFRGSTDTQYF.

This clone is medium-sized in the sample. The chain links TRBV6-5 to TRBJ2-7; maybe TRBD2 (7 bases). CDR3 length equals 15 residues. Trimming took 6 bases from V and 6 from J, leaving 21 bases between them. From germline, CDR1 is MNHEY and CDR2 SVGAGI. The CDR3 here is CASSREGGRGSEQYF. The CDR3 DNA follows: TGTGCCAGCAGCCGTGAGGGGGGGCGCGGCTCCGAGCAGTACTTC.

This chain connects TRBV12-5 to TRBJ1-2, with a tentative D call TRBD1 (5 bases). V lost 6 bases, J lost 7 bases, and 9 bases lay in between. The CDR3 length is 11 residues. The germline V gene encodes CDR1 LGHNT and CDR2 FRNRAP. The CDR3 DNA sequence: TGTGCTAGTGGGATGGGGGGTGGCTACACCTTC. The encoded protein is CASGMGGGYTF.

By sample fraction, this clone is medium-sized. The chain has TRBV7-9 and TRBJ1-3, with a tentative D call TRBD1 (5 bases). Trimming took off 6 bases at V and 3 bases at J, with 15 bases between the two ends. CDR3 size: 15 residues. The V gene's germline CDR1 is SEHNR and CDR2 FQNEAQ (reference sequence). CDR3 nucleotides: TGTGCCAGCAGTCCTCAGGGAAAGGATGGAAACACCATATATTTT. It encodes CASSPQGKDGNTIYF.

This chain connects TRBV10-3 to TRBJ2-7; possible D gene TRBD1, 6 bases. Between the trimmed V and J ends, which lost 2 bases and 12 bases, there was a span of 14 bases. The CDR3 loop spans 12 amino acids. The germline gives CDR1 ENHRY, CDR2 SYGVKD. The CDR3 loop is CAISEPRDKAYF. CDR3 nucleotide sequence: TGTGCCATCAGTGAGCCTCGGGACAAGGCGTACTTC.

The gene calls are TRBV6-4 and TRBJ2-1, with 11 positions matching TRBD2. There are 14 residues in the CDR3. J lost 9 bases, V lost 5 bases, and 6 bases had no gene match. Per germline, CDR1 MRHNA and CDR2 SNTAGT. CDR3: CASSLGLAEGEQFF. As DNA, the CDR3 is TGTGCCAGCAGTTTGGGACTAGCGGAGGGTGAGCAGTTCTTC.

This chain joins TRBV5-1 and TRBJ2-7; D uncertain. V was trimmed by 4 bases and J by 2 bases, leaving 13 bases between them. The germline V gene has CDR1 SGHRS and CDR2 YFSETQ. There are 14 residues in the CDR3. The CDR3 sequence: CASSPGGDAYEQYF. CDR3 sequence (DNA): TGCGCCAGCAGCCCTGGCGGTGATGCCTACGAGCAGTACTTC. Supplemented by reference TRBV5-1 and TRBJ2-7, the full variable domain reads KAGVTQTPRYLIKTRGQQVTLSCSPISGHRSVSWYQQTPGQGLQFLFEYFSETQRNKGNFPGRFSGRQFSNSRSEMNVSTLELGDSALYLCASSPGGDAYEQYFGPGTRLTVT.

The rearrangement uses TRBV6-5 and TRBJ2-2; D unclear. The germline gives CDR1 MNHEY, CDR2 SVGAGI. Trimming removed 7 bases at V and 4 bases at J, with 10 bases between. The length of the CDR3 is 13 residues. The CDR3 DNA follows: TGTGCCAGCACGGGTTATGTCACCGGGGAGCTGTTTTTT. Its protein product is CASTGYVTGELFF.

V is TRBV29-1 and J is TRBJ1-2; D uncertain. This CDR3 spans 12 amino acids. Germline V gene sequence: CDR1 SQVTM, CDR2 ANQGSEA. V lost 3 bases, J lost 1 base, and 6 bases lay in between. Here the CDR3 DNA reads TGCAGCGTTGATGTCAGTAACTATGGCTACACCTTC. Translation gives CSVDVSNYGYTF.

The chain links TRBV28 to TRBJ2-3; 9 bases agree with TRBD2. Germline V gene data show CDR1 as MDHEN and CDR2 as SYDVKM. CDR3 size: 15 residues. Germline trimming cut 3 bases from V and 0 bases from J; bases unmatched to any gene: 1. The CDR3 here is CASSLTSGSTDTQYF. The CDR3 DNA follows: TGTGCCAGCAGTTTGACTAGCGGTAGCACAGATACGCAGTATTTT.

This chain joins TRBV24-1 and TRBJ2-2, with D possibly TRBD2 on 6 matching bases. The CDR3 length is 13 residues. V gave up 7 bases and J gave up 4 bases, with 9 bases separating them. The V gene's germline CDR1 is KGHDR and CDR2 SFDVKD. CDR3 protein: CATRGGGTGELFF. The CDR3 DNA reads TGTGCCACCAGGGGGGGAGGCACCGGGGAGCTGTTTTTT.

This clone has a handful of counts. This chain connects TRBV6-4 to TRBJ1-2, with D tentatively TRBD1 (6 bases). Germline V gives CDR1 MRHNA, CDR2 SNTAGT. This CDR3 is built from 17 residues. The CDR3 spells CSQSKGDGHLKNYGYTF. For the CDR3, the DNA is TGTTCACAGTCCAAGGGGGACGGACACCTTAAGAACTATGGCTACACCTTC.

V is TRBV3-1 (or the pseudogene TRBV3-2) and J is TRBJ2-7; a weak D match, TRBD2 (7 bases). Trimming pared 1 base from V and 4 bases from J, leaving 23 bases between. This CDR3 has 18 residues. The V gene's germline CDR1 is LGHDT and CDR2 YNNKEL (reference sequence). As DNA, the CDR3 is TGTGCCAGCAGCCAAGCAACCGGTTTCGGGGGAGGGGGATACGAGCAGTACTTC. Residues: CASSQATGFGGGGYEQYF.

This chain joins TRBV10-3 and TRBJ1-1; no clear D gene. The CDR3 covers 12 residues. V was pared by 4 bases and J by 0 bases, with 3 bases between. CDR1 ENHRY and CDR2 SYGVKD come from the germline V gene. CDR3 in amino acids: CAISAVNTEAFF. DNA for the CDR3: TGTGCCATCAGTGCGGTGAACACTGAAGCTTTCTTT.

The chain joins TRBV28 to TRBJ2-5; no clear D. Germline V gives CDR1 MDHEN, CDR2 SYDVKM. The V end was cut by 6 bases, the J end by 3 bases, with 8 bases between. The CDR3 has 12 amino acids. The CDR3 coding sequence is TGTGCCAGCAGCAGAACTAAAGAGACCCAGTACTTC. This translates into CASSRTKETQYF.

The genes are TRBV30 and TRBJ2-7, with 10 bases that match TRBD1. This CDR3 is 13 amino acids long. The V gene's germline CDR1 is GTSNPN and CDR2 SVGIG (reference sequence). The junction had 5 bases not matched to a gene; V was cut back by 7 bases and J by 2 bases. The CDR3 is CAFRTGGTYEQYF. The CDR3 DNA sequence: TGTGCCTTCCGGACAGGGGGTACCTACGAGCAGTACTTC.

This sequence joins TRBV28 and TRBJ1-2, with TRBD1 matching 10 bases. This CDR3 comprises 15 residues. Germline CDR1 MDHEN, CDR2 SYDVKM. J was trimmed by 7 bases and V by 6 bases; bases with no gene match: 11. DNA of the CDR3: TGTGCCAGCAGCTCGGGGGACAGGGGTTCCGGTGGCTACACCTTC. The encoded protein is CASSSGDRGSGGYTF.

The gene calls are TRBV28 and TRBJ1-6; no reliable D call. The V end was cut by 6 bases, the J end by 7 bases, with 22 bases between. Germline loops: CDR1 MDHEN, CDR2 SYDVKM. The CDR3 loop spans 17 amino acids. The CDR3 loop reads CASSSAWEGSTNSPLHF. In DNA, the CDR3 is TGTGCCAGCAGCTCGGCGTGGGAGGGAAGTACAAATTCACCCCTCCACTTT.

V and J are TRBV3-1 (or the pseudogene TRBV3-2) and TRBJ2-7; the match to TRBD2 covers 12 bases. The length of the CDR3 is 15 residues. The J segment lost 6 bases and the V segment lost 4 bases, leaving 7 bases of the junction unmatched. Per germline, CDR1 LGHDT and CDR2 YNNKEL (reference sequence). As DNA, the CDR3 is TGTGCCAGCAGCCGTAGACTAGCGGGAGTTCGCGAGCAGTACTTC. Its protein is CASSRRLAGVREQYF.

The CDR3: CASSLMTGELFF. CDR3 nucleotide sequence: TGTGCCAGCAGCCTTATGACCGGGGAGCTGTTTTTT. The rearrangement joins TRBV11-3 to TRBJ2-2, with D unclear. Between the trimmed V and J ends, which lost 5 bases and 5 bases, there was a span of 6 bases. CDR1 is SGHNT and CDR2 is YENEEA in the germline V gene. The CDR3 consists of 12 residues.

V is TRBV19 and J is TRBJ2-2; maybe TRBD1 (6 bases). Per the germline V gene, CDR1 is LNHDA and CDR2 is SQIVND (reference sequence). This CDR3 is built from 15 residues. V lost 7 bases and J 4 bases, leaving 16 bases between the germline ends. The CDR3 DNA sequence: TGTGCCAGTACCCCCAGGGGAGATCCCACCGGGGAGCTGTTTTTT. Translating gives CASTPRGDPTGELFF. The full variable domain, its missing parts supplied by reference TRBV19 and TRBJ2-2, is DGGITQSPKYLFRKEGQNVTLSCEQNLNHDAMYWYRQDPGQGLRLIYYSQIVNDFQKGDIAEGYSVSREKKESFPLTVTSAQKNPTAFYLCASTPRGDPTGELFFGEGSRLTVL.

The chain combines TRBV6-5 with TRBJ2-2; 9 nucleotides line up with TRBD1. CDR1 and CDR2 (germline): MNHEY, SVGAGI. The CDR3 is 14 amino acids. Losses at the gene ends were 6 bases for V and 5 bases for J; bases not matched to a gene: 4. The CDR3 coding sequence is TGTGCCAGCAGGACAGGGGGTAGGACCGGGGAGCTGTTTTTT. Protein product: CASRTGGRTGELFF.